This T cell receptor (beta chain) was identified during a study of Graves' ophthalmopathy and Graves' hyperthyroidism. Scientists amplified the TCR beta CDR3 regions from RNA transcripts. HTBI primers served in a first-round RT-PCR, which a second-round multiplex PCR followed. TCRdb processed the multiplex PCR reads anew with MiXCR; each CDR3 protein has one entry. The sample carries some 360,000 distinct CDR3 sequences, about 18% recorded once. This clonotype came up many times. Germline assignment: CDR1 DFQATT and CDR2 SNEGSKA (reference sequence). After removal of 4 bases from V and 5 bases from J, the junction contained 7 bases not matched to a gene. The CDR3 spans 14 residues.

The chain combines TRBV20-1 with TRBJ2-5; TRBD2 matches 10 bases. This TCR derives from an adult woman with stable Graves' hyperthyroidism. Sequencing was carried out using peripheral blood. The CDR3 sequence is CSAIQGLATETQYF. CDR3 in DNA: TGCAGTGCTATCCAGGGACTAGCGACGGAGACCCAGTACTTC.